The 32 T cell receptor beta chains below were found in one sample sequenced in a study of blood T cells in healthy people across ages. A second PCR, run for about 7 to 11 cycles, used a sample-barcoded 5' primer plus a J-beta primer mix. TCRdb redid the calling of the 5' RACE reads with MiXCR, one entry per CDR3 protein. The table lists about 2 million distinct CDR3 sequences, less than 50% of them singletons, with around 2.1% in the top ten. The sample taken for sequencing was blood. The receptor set was obtained from a woman aged 40-49 years in good health.

The table lists this clonotype with a count of one. The CDR3 region is CASSLGADSYNEQFF. The DNA of the CDR3 is TGTGCCAGCAGTTTAGGGGCAGACTCCTACAATGAGCAGTTCTTC. The chain joins TRBV27 to TRBJ2-1; weak D call: TRBD1 (5 bases). Germline lookup yields CDR1 MNHEY and CDR2 SMNVEV (reference sequence). The CDR3 totals 15 residues. V was shortened by 2 bases and J by 0 bases, with 8 bases between the two germline ends.

This chain joins TRBV6-5 and TRBJ2-3, with 9 bases matching TRBD1. V was pared by 4 bases and J by 2 bases, with 16 bases of the junction left unmatched. CDR3 length: 19 residues. The germline CDR1 and CDR2 sequences are MNHEY and SVGAGI. This CDR3 is CASSLKPGQGLWFTDTQYF. The CDR3 nucleotides are TGTGCCAGCAGTTTGAAACCGGGACAGGGTTTGTGGTTCACAGATACGCAGTATTTT.

This chain connects TRBV5-1 to TRBJ2-7, with 7 bases identical to TRBD1. Germline V gene sequence: CDR1 SGHRS, CDR2 YFSETQ. The CDR3 is 15 amino acids. With V trimmed by 0 bases and J by 9 bases, 12 bases remained unmatched. The CDR3 is CASSLDGQVRVGQYF. In DNA, the CDR3 is TGCGCCAGCAGCTTGGACGGACAGGTCAGGGTTGGGCAGTACTTC.

The genes are TRBV28 and TRBJ2-5; D gene uncertain. The CDR3 is 14 amino acids. Trimming pared 7 bases from V and 4 bases from J, leaving 16 bases between. The germline V gene has CDR1 MDHEN and CDR2 SYDVKM. The CDR3 DNA is TGTGCCAGCAACCCCTCTAGGGCCCCAGAGACCCAGTACTTC. Its translation is CASNPSRAPETQYF.

The chain recombines TRBV11-2 with TRBJ2-6; D gene uncertain. Per germline, CDR1 SGHAT and CDR2 FQNNGV. CDR3 size: 18 residues. V was shortened by 5 bases and J by 0 bases, with 17 bases between the two germline ends. CDR3 DNA: TGTGCCAGCAGCCGCGGTCTAGGAACACCCTCTGGGGCCAACGTCCTGACTTTC. Its translation is CASSRGLGTPSGANVLTF.

The rearrangement joins TRBV6-2 or TRBV6-3 to TRBJ2-3, with D tentatively TRBD1 (6 bases). In germline, CDR1 is MNHEY, CDR2 SVGEGT. The CDR3 is 15 residues long. Trimming took off 8 bases at V and 2 bases at J, with 17 bases between the two ends. The CDR3 protein is CASGRTVNPTDTQYF. CDR3 sequence (DNA): TGTGCCAGCGGTAGGACAGTCAATCCCACAGATACGCAGTATTTT.

The chain recombines TRBV6-2 or TRBV6-3 with TRBJ2-5; the D call may be TRBD1 or TRBD2 (6 bases each). CDR1 is MNHEY, CDR2 SVGEGT, per germline. The CDR3 consists of 16 residues. Between the trimmed V and J ends, which lost 5 bases and 11 bases, there was a span of 27 bases. The CDR3 is CASSQRSGALGNEQYF. For the CDR3, the DNA is TGTGCCAGCAGTCAGCGGTCGGGGGCGTTGGGGAATGAGCAGTACTTC.

J is TRBJ2-5 and V is TRBV2; 7 nucleotides match TRBD1. This CDR3 spans 14 amino acids. The germline V gene has CDR1 SNHLY and CDR2 FYNNEI. V lost 9 bases to trimming and J lost 0 bases; unmatched junction nucleotides: 7. In nucleotides, the CDR3 is TGTGCCAGACAGGGGTGGGGAAACCAAGAGACCCAGTACTTC. This codes for CARQGWGNQETQYF. Filled out from reference TRBV2 and TRBJ2-5, the complete variable domain reads EPEVTQTPSHQVTQMGQEVILRCVPISNHLYFYWYRQILGQKVEFLVSFYNNEISEKSEIFDDQFSVERPDGSNFTLKIRSTKLEDSAMYFCARQGWGNQETQYFGPGTRLLVL.

V is TRBV10-1 and J is TRBJ2-7; D remains unclear. Germline CDR1 and CDR2: WNHNN and SYGVQD (reference sequence). V lost 5 bases to trimming and J lost 0 bases, with 17 bases between them. The CDR3 has 16 residues. CDR3 bases: TGCGCCAGCAGTAGAACCTCCGGGCCGAGCTCCTACGAGCAGTACTTC. Translating it yields CASSRTSGPSSYEQYF.

J is TRBJ2-7 and V is TRBV3-1; D not resolved. V lost 7 bases, J lost 6 bases, and 13 bases lay in between. Germline CDR1 LGHDT, CDR2 YNNKEL (reference sequence). The CDR3 loop spans 12 amino acids. The DNA for the CDR3 is TGTGCCAGCACCCTACGTAAGGGCGAGCAGTACTTC. Protein sequence: CASTLRKGEQYF.

This clonotype was counted only a few times. The V and J genes are TRBV28 and TRBJ2-7, with unresolved D. The CDR3 sequence is 15 residues long. Germline CDR1 reads MDHEN; CDR2 reads SYDVKM. V was trimmed by 1 base and J by 1 base, leaving 11 bases between them. The CDR3 sequence: CASSLFWFRSYEQYF. The CDR3, as DNA: TGTGCCAGCAGTTTATTCTGGTTCCGGTCCTACGAGCAGTACTTC.

The sample holds one count of this clonotype. The chain has TRBV6-2 or TRBV6-3 and TRBJ1-5, with a tentative D call TRBD1 (6 bases). V was clipped by 6 bases and J by 5 bases, with 14 bases between them. Germline V gives CDR1 MNHEY, CDR2 SVGEGT. This CDR3 has 14 residues. CDR3 amino acids: CASRSQGWHQPQHF. The CDR3 DNA sequence: TGTGCCAGCAGATCACAGGGTTGGCATCAGCCCCAGCATTTT.

The chain couples TRBV6-1 to TRBJ1-5; TRBD1 might be the D (6 bases). The V end was cut by 4 bases, the J end by 3 bases, with 13 bases between. The germline V gene encodes CDR1 MNHNS and CDR2 SASEGT. CDR3 length: 15 residues. In DNA form, the CDR3 reads TGTGCCAGCAGTGCCCACAGGGACCCCAATCAGCCCCAGCATTTT. This encodes CASSAHRDPNQPQHF.

This clonotype came up a few times. The rearrangement uses TRBV6-2 or TRBV6-3 and TRBJ2-1; D gene ambiguous. The germline CDR1 and CDR2 sequences are MNHEY and SVGEGT. Between the trimmed V and J ends, which lost 0 bases and 4 bases, there was a span of 4 bases. The CDR3 spans 13 residues. CDR3 region: CASSYSYYNEQFF. Written as DNA, the CDR3 is TGTGCCAGCAGTTACTCCTATTACAATGAGCAGTTCTTC.

The chain is built from TRBV6-1 and TRBJ2-7; D might be TRBD2 (7 bases). The length of the CDR3 is 12 residues. V dropped 11 bases and J dropped 1 base, with 12 bases sitting between them. Germline lookup yields CDR1 MNHNS and CDR2 SASEGT. Here the CDR3 reads CAGGGRSYEQYF. DNA for the CDR3: TGTGCCGGCGGGGGCAGGTCCTACGAGCAGTACTTC.

V usage is TRBV29-1 and J usage is TRBJ1-5; D is unclear. CDR3 length: 15 amino acids. CDR1 and CDR2 from the germline V gene are SQVTM and ANQGSEA. V shed 4 bases and J shed 0 bases, with 13 bases lying between them. The CDR3 DNA reads as TGCAGCGTTGTGTTTACGGGAAATAGCAATCAGCCCCAGCATTTT. Encoded protein: CSVVFTGNSNQPQHF.

V usage is TRBV15 and J usage is TRBJ1-2, with TRBD1 matching over 7 bases. CDR1 LNHNV and CDR2 YYDKDF come from the germline V gene (reference sequence). This CDR3 contains 15 residues. Trimming removed 1 base from V and 7 bases from J; junction bases left unmatched: 9. CDR3 sequence reads: CATSRGGPGGCGYTF. CDR3 nucleotides: TGTGCCACCAGCAGAGGAGGCCCAGGGGGTTGTGGCTACACCTTC.

The chain joins TRBV25-1 to TRBJ1-2; D is unclear. V dropped 2 bases and J dropped 1 base, with 8 bases sitting between them. In germline, CDR1 is MGHDK, CDR2 SYGVNS. This CDR3 region has 14 residues. CDR3 sequence: CASSEESYNYGYTF. CDR3 bases: TGTGCCAGCAGTGAAGAAAGCTATAACTATGGCTACACCTTC.

This clonotype was counted only a few times. An end of the junction differs from the germline gene, which may be a read error. The chain couples TRBV12-3 or TRBV12-4 to TRBJ2-7; the match to TRBD1 covers 12 bases. The CDR3 sequence is 14 residues long. The CDR3 DNA reads TGCGCCAGCAGCTTGGGACAGGGGGCGAGCGAGCAGTACTTC. It yields the protein CASSLGQGASEQYF.

This clonotype was observed a few times. The gene calls are TRBV29-1 and TRBJ2-5, with D possibly being TRBD1 or TRBD2 (5 bases each). CDR3 length equals 11 residues. The germline V gene has CDR1 SQVTM and CDR2 ANQGSEA. V was shortened by 7 bases and J by 0 bases, with 6 bases between the two germline ends. The CDR3 nucleotides are TGCAGCGCGGGACACCAAGAGACCCAGTACTTC. It specifies CSAGHQETQYF.

This clonotype showed up just a few times. The V call is TRBV29-1, the J call TRBJ2-1; 9 bases align to TRBD2. This CDR3 contains 16 residues. With 3 bases clipped from V and 10 bases from J, the junction kept 16 bases outside the gene matches. CDR1 and CDR2 (germline): SQVTM, ANQGSEA. The CDR3 bases are TGCAGCGTTGACCAGCGGGGGGCCTCGCCCGGGCGAGAGCAGTTCTTC. It is translated as CSVDQRGASPGREQFF.

The V call is TRBV7-2, the J call TRBJ1-1, with a possible D match to TRBD1 (6 bases). The V and J ends lost 2 bases and 1 base respectively, with 17 bases between them. The CDR3 sequence is 17 residues long. Germline CDR1 SGHTA, CDR2 FQGNSA. CDR3 coding DNA: TGTGCCAGCAGCTTAATCCCCCCCCTACAGGGGAACACTGAAGCTTTCTTT. It translates to CASSLIPPLQGNTEAFF.

This chain links TRBV10-3 with TRBJ1-2, with TRBD1 identical over 7 bases. J lost 7 bases, V lost 3 bases, and 5 bases had no gene match. The germline V gene encodes CDR1 ENHRY and CDR2 SYGVKD. CDR3 length: 13 amino acids. CDR3 coding DNA: TGTGCCATCAGTGATCCCCACAGGGGTGGCTACACCTTC. As protein: CAISDPHRGGYTF.

The V gene is TRBV6-1, the J gene TRBJ1-2, with a weak D call TRBD1 (6 bases). The CDR3 loop spans 14 amino acids. Per the germline V gene, CDR1 is MNHNS and CDR2 is SASEGT. V was clipped by 3 bases and J by 3 bases, with 11 bases between them. CDR3 sequence: CASSDRGWYYGYTF. The CDR3 region has the DNA TGTGCCAGCAGTGACAGGGGTTGGTACTATGGCTACACCTTC.

J is TRBJ2-7 and V is TRBV10-3, with TRBD1 matching over 8 bases. This CDR3 contains 14 residues. The junction had 6 bases not matched to a gene; V was cut back by 2 bases and J by 6 bases. Germline assignment: CDR1 ENHRY and CDR2 SYGVKD. CDR3 in amino acids: CAISEGQGTGEQYF. The CDR3 DNA follows: TGTGCCATCAGTGAGGGACAGGGTACGGGCGAGCAGTACTTC.

This rearrangement joins TRBV20-1 to TRBJ1-6; D ambiguous. Germline V gene data show CDR1 as DFQATT and CDR2 as SNEGSKA (reference sequence). V was clipped by 0 bases and J by 7 bases, with 13 bases between them. The length of the CDR3 is 15 residues. CDR3 sequence (DNA): TGCAGTGCTAGAGACCCGGTCGGAGGGAATTCACCCCTCCACTTT. Protein product: CSARDPVGGNSPLHF.

This clonotype was observed a handful of times. The CDR3 region is CSARDERGVFEQFF. In DNA, the CDR3 is TGCAGTGCTAGAGATGAGAGGGGGGTCTTTGAGCAGTTCTTC. V and J are TRBV20-1 and TRBJ2-1; D possibly matches TRBD1 or TRBD2 (6 bases each). V was cut by 0 bases and J by 9 bases, with 15 bases left in between. The V gene's germline CDR1 is DFQATT and CDR2 SNEGSKA (reference sequence). The CDR3 extends over 14 amino acids.

This clonotype was detected only a few times. The chain joins TRBV5-1 to TRBJ2-7; no firm D call. Trimming removed 4 bases at V and 5 bases at J, with 16 bases between. Germline V gene lookup returns CDR1 SGHRS and CDR2 YFSETQ. The length of the CDR3 is 14 residues. In DNA, the CDR3 is TGCGCCAGCAGCCAAGAGTGGTTTGGAGACGAGCAGTACTTC. Amino acid sequence: CASSQEWFGDEQYF.

The V gene is TRBV20-1, the J gene TRBJ1-5; D not certain. This CDR3 is 17 amino acids long. Trimming pared 6 bases from V and 4 bases from J, leaving 25 bases between. The germline CDR1 and CDR2 sequences are DFQATT and SNEGSKA (reference sequence). The CDR3 sequence is CSAPTGEALGLNQPQHF. The CDR3 DNA reads TGCAGTGCCCCCACCGGGGAGGCCCTTGGATTAAATCAGCCCCAGCATTTT.

A few counts support this clonotype. The J gene is TRBJ2-5, the V gene TRBV6-1, with TRBD2 matching 8 bases. Trimming took 2 bases from V and 0 from J; bases not matched to a gene: 2. CDR1 MNHNS and CDR2 SASEGT come from the germline V gene. The CDR3 totals 15 residues. The CDR3 nucleotides read TGTGCCAGCAGTGAAAGCGGGGGCTACCAAGAGACCCAGTACTTC. Amino acids: CASSESGGYQETQYF.

The chain carries TRBV24-1 and TRBJ2-1; no clear D. Judging by the DNA end, TRBJ2-7 fits better; the J call may be wrong. Germline CDR1 KGHDR, CDR2 SFDVKD. The CDR3 runs to 14 residues. The CDR3: CATSDQDTYNEQYF. CDR3 nucleotides: TGTGCCACCAGTGACCAGGATACCTACAATGAGCAGTACTTC.

The chain combines TRBV12-3 or TRBV12-4 with TRBJ2-1; D is possibly TRBD2 (6 bases). The CDR3 is 14 residues long. V gave up 11 bases and J gave up 3 bases, with 17 bases separating them. CDR3 sequence (DNA): TGTGCCGGCACCCCGGGACTGTTCTACAATGAGCAGTTCTTC. It encodes CAGTPGLFYNEQFF.